This entry lists 26 T cell receptor beta chains sequenced from one sample in a study of T cells in localized non-small cell lung cancer. Measured with immunoSEQ multiplex PCR; TCRdb has only the in-frame clones, and not every one. The profile shows fewer than 15,000 clones, approximately 30% of them singletons. This specimen consisted of lung tumor tissue, obtained before any cancer treatment. The origin of the receptors is a female donor of 60 years or more with stage I lung adenocarcinoma.

Only a few counts were recorded for this clone. The V call is TRBV6-8, the J call TRBJ2-5; 11 bases match TRBD1. The CDR3 consists of 16 residues. Germline CDR1 reads MNHGY; CDR2 reads SAAAGT. The V segment lost 1 base and the J segment 4 bases; nucleotides outside the gene matches: 5. The CDR3 DNA sequence: TGTGCCAGCAGTTACTTCGGGACAGGGGGTCGAGAGACCCAGTACTTC. Amino acids: CASSYFGTGGRETQYF.

In its sample, this clone was seen a few times. The rearrangement joins TRBV6-8 to TRBJ1-4; 8 nucleotides line up with TRBD1. The V segment lost 6 bases and the J segment 4 bases; nucleotides outside the gene matches: 10. The CDR3 sequence is 16 residues long. Germline V CDR1 and CDR2: MNHGY, SAAAGT. Written as DNA, the CDR3 is TGTGCCAGCAGCCGGGAACGACAGGGGAATAATGAAAAACTGTTTTTT. This translates into CASSRERQGNNEKLFF.

In its sample, this clone was seen many times. The rearrangement links TRBV6-8 to TRBJ2-1; 9 bases are a match to TRBD1. This CDR3 spans 15 amino acids. Germline assignment: CDR1 MNHGY and CDR2 SAAAGT. With V trimmed by 10 bases and J by 8 bases, 15 bases remained unmatched. CDR3 residues: CAIRGPGTGIHEQFF. The CDR3 DNA is TGTGCCATCAGGGGCCCCGGGACAGGGATCCATGAGCAGTTCTTC.

The rearrangement links TRBV5-1 to TRBJ1-1; 8 positions agree with TRBD1. CDR1 and CDR2 from the germline V gene are SGHRS and YFSETQ. There are 16 residues in the CDR3. Unmatched junction bases numbered 10, after V lost 2 bases and J lost 4 bases. CDR3 DNA: TGCGCCAGCAGCTTCAGGACAGGGAGCAGAGGCACTGAAGCTTTCTTT. Its protein is CASSFRTGSRGTEAFF. Filled out from reference TRBV5-1 and TRBJ1-1, the complete variable domain reads KAGVTQTPRYLIKTRGQQVTLSCSPISGHRSVSWYQQTPGQGLQFLFEYFSETQRNKGNFPGRFSGRQFSNSRSEMNVSTLELGDSALYLCASSFRTGSRGTEAFFGQGTRLTVV.

This clone was counted ten times or more. The chain links TRBV6-8 to TRBJ2-5; no firm D call. Per the germline V gene, CDR1 is MNHGY and CDR2 is SAAAGT. The CDR3 consists of 12 residues. V gave up 5 bases and J gave up 2 bases, with 6 bases separating them. DNA of the CDR3: TGTGCCAGCAGTCCAAATCAAGAGACCCAGTACTTC. This sequence encodes CASSPNQETQYF.

The rearrangement links TRBV18 to TRBJ2-2, with D tentatively TRBD1 (5 bases). Trimming removed 4 bases at V and 7 bases at J, with 10 bases between. This CDR3 has 13 amino acids. The germline V gene has CDR1 KGHSH and CDR2 LQKENI. As DNA, the CDR3 is TGTGCCAGCTCACTACAGGAAAGCGGGGAGCTGTTTTTT. It yields the protein CASSLQESGELFF. The full variable domain, completed using reference TRBV18 and TRBJ2-2, is NAGVMQNPRHLVRRRGQEARLRCSPMKGHSHVYWYRQLPEEGLKFMVYLQKENIIDESGMPKERFSAEFPKEGPSILRIQQVVRGDSAAYFCASSLQESGELFFGEGSRLTVL.

This clone was seen only a few times. The rearrangement links TRBV11-3 to TRBJ2-7; TRBD1 matches 10 bases. The CDR3 loop spans 15 amino acids. Trimming removed 5 bases from V and 2 bases from J; junction bases left unmatched: 6. Per germline, CDR1 SGHNT and CDR2 YENEEA. The CDR3 loop is CASSPGTGVPYEQYF. Here the CDR3 DNA reads TGTGCCAGCAGCCCAGGGACAGGGGTCCCCTACGAGCAGTACTTC.

This chain uses TRBV29-1 with TRBJ2-3, with D tentatively TRBD1 (6 bases). Trimming stripped 4 bases from V and 1 base from J, with 15 bases between. The V gene's germline CDR1 is SQVTM and CDR2 ANQGSEA. This CDR3 region has 15 residues. CDR3 in amino acids: CSVGGTLGGTDTQYF. CDR3 coding DNA: TGCAGCGTTGGGGGGACATTAGGGGGCACAGATACGCAGTATTTT.

This sequence joins TRBV19 and TRBJ1-5; no definite D call. Per the germline V gene, CDR1 is LNHDA and CDR2 is SQIVND (reference sequence). Trimming shortened V by 7 bases and J by 3 bases, and 16 bases separated the two germline ends. The CDR3 runs 15 residues. In DNA form, the CDR3 reads TGTGCCAGTACCCGATCGCACAGTTTCAATCAGCCCCAGCATTTT. Its protein is CASTRSHSFNQPQHF.

This clone was observed a few times. The chain couples TRBV6-8 to TRBJ2-1; D remains unclear. Germline V gene sequence: CDR1 MNHGY, CDR2 SAAAGT. This CDR3 spans 13 amino acids. V was pared by 4 bases and J by 10 bases, with 14 bases between. The CDR3 here is CASSSDLRPEQFF. The CDR3 DNA reads TGTGCCAGCAGTTCGGACCTTCGGCCGGAGCAGTTCTTC.

This clone showed up many times. This sequence joins TRBV11-3 and TRBJ2-7, with TRBD2 matching over 11 bases. Trimming removed 4 bases from V and 2 bases from J; junction bases left unmatched: 4. CDR3 length: 15 residues. Germline V lookup: CDR1 SGHNT, CDR2 YENEEA. CDR3 nucleotides: TGTGCCAGCAGCTATAGCGGGGGGGCACCCTACGAGCAGTACTTC. Translating it yields CASSYSGGAPYEQYF.

This chain links TRBV6-8 with TRBJ1-1; D unresolved. Looked up from germline, CDR1 is MNHGY and CDR2 is SAAAGT. Trimming left V 6 bases short and J 4 bases short, with 15 bases between. CDR3 length: 14 residues. CDR3 DNA sequence: TGTGCCAGCAGCCAACGGTGGGGTGGCACTGAAGCTTTCTTT. Encoded protein: CASSQRWGGTEAFF.

This clone was picked up a small number of times. This chain connects TRBV11-3 to TRBJ1-4; a weak D match, TRBD1 (5 bases). Per germline, CDR1 SGHNT and CDR2 YENEEA. There are 15 residues in the CDR3. V lost 5 bases, J lost 7 bases, and 17 bases lay in between. The CDR3 DNA reads as TGTGCCAGCAGCCTTCAGAGGGGTGGAGGTGAAAAACTGTTTTTT. It codes for CASSLQRGGGEKLFF.

Within the sample, this clone is medium-sized (0.01 to 0.1%). The chain is built from TRBV6-8 and TRBJ1-4, with 9 bases lining up with TRBD1. The CDR3 is 14 residues long. CDR1 is MNHGY, CDR2 SAAAGT, per germline. The junction had 9 bases not matched to a gene; V was cut back by 8 bases and J by 8 bases. The CDR3 spells CASPRGTGLEKLFF. The CDR3 DNA reads as TGTGCCAGCCCCCGAGGGACAGGGCTGGAAAAACTGTTTTTT.

The sample holds a few counts of this clone. This chain uses TRBV11-3 with TRBJ1-2, with TRBD1 matching 7 bases. CDR1 and CDR2 (germline): SGHNT, YENEEA. CDR3 size: 14 residues. Trimming took 6 bases from V and 6 from J; bases not matched to a gene: 10. The CDR3 spells CASSPAGGRDGYTF. CDR3 sequence (DNA): TGTGCCAGCAGTCCCGCAGGGGGTCGAGATGGCTACACCTTC.

This chain uses TRBV11-3 with TRBJ1-6, with TRBD1 identical over 7 bases. The CDR3 extends over 14 amino acids. Trimming cost V 5 bases and J 7 bases; bases outside gene matches: 5. Germline V lookup: CDR1 SGHNT, CDR2 YENEEA. Written as DNA, the CDR3 is TGTGCCAGCAGCGCCCCAGGGGGGAATTCACCCCTCCACTTT. As protein: CASSAPGGNSPLHF.

This clone was picked up a small number of times. This chain joins TRBV9 and TRBJ1-1; D is undetermined. V lost 5 bases and J 5 bases, leaving 10 bases between the germline ends. CDR1 is SGDLS and CDR2 is YYNGEE in the germline V gene. The CDR3 is made up of 12 amino acids. CDR3 bases: TGTGCCAGCAGAGAGGGCTGGACTGAAGCTTTCTTT. Its protein is CASREGWTEAFF.

Here the CDR3 DNA reads TGTGCCAGTATAGGAGGGGTGCTTGACAATGAGCAGTTCTTC. It yields the protein CASIGGVLDNEQFF. V and J are TRBV19 and TRBJ2-1; possibly TRBD2 for D (6 bases). V was clipped by 7 bases and J by 5 bases, with 15 bases between them. Germline V gene sequence: CDR1 LNHDA, CDR2 SQIVND (reference sequence). The CDR3 runs 14 residues.

The rearrangement joins TRBV6-8 to TRBJ2-2, with D possibly TRBD2 on 5 matching bases. Germline V lookup: CDR1 MNHGY, CDR2 SAAAGT. The CDR3 sequence is 15 residues long. V was clipped by 6 bases and J by 4 bases, with 15 bases between them. As DNA, the CDR3 is TGTGCCAGCAGCCCTACGCAAGAGGGCACCGGGGAGCTGTTTTTT. This sequence encodes CASSPTQEGTGELFF.

In its sample, this clone was seen a few times. The chain employs TRBV11-3 and TRBJ2-2; 11 nucleotides match TRBD2. After removal of 7 bases from V and 8 bases from J, the junction contained 9 bases not matched to a gene. From germline, CDR1 is SGHNT and CDR2 YENEEA. The CDR3 extends over 15 amino acids. The CDR3 protein is CASMRIGLAGGELFF. The DNA of the CDR3 is TGTGCCAGCATGAGAATTGGACTAGCGGGTGGGGAGCTGTTTTTT.

The chain links TRBV19 to TRBJ1-5; TRBD1 aligns across 7 bases. Germline CDR1 is LNHDA and CDR2 is SQIVND (reference sequence). This CDR3 is built from 15 residues. J lost 7 bases, V lost 1 base, and 7 bases had no gene match. CDR3 amino acids: CASSIVAGGGQPQHF. Written as DNA, the CDR3 is TGTGCCAGTAGTATAGTTGCAGGGGGTGGACAGCCCCAGCATTTT.

This clone was counted between two and nine times. The chain carries TRBV5-1 and TRBJ2-7, with D perhaps matching TRBD1 (6 bases). Germline V lookup: CDR1 SGHRS, CDR2 YFSETQ. V lost 2 bases and J 1 base, leaving 10 bases between the germline ends. This CDR3 comprises 14 residues. In DNA, the CDR3 is TGCGCCAGCAGCTTTGAGGACAGTTCCTACGAGCAGTACTTC. Its translation: CASSFEDSSYEQYF.

This clone is a singleton in its sample. This rearrangement joins TRBV14 to TRBJ1-1; D not resolved. From germline, CDR1 is SGHDN and CDR2 FVKESK. Deletions cut 2 bases from V and 0 bases from J, with 13 bases between. The CDR3 is 16 residues long. The CDR3 nucleotides are TGTGCCAGCAGCCAACTTATGGTGGCATTGAACACTGAAGCTTTCTTT. This sequence encodes CASSQLMVALNTEAFF.

This clone appeared a few times. J is TRBJ2-7 and V is TRBV5-1; TRBD1 matches 7 bases. V lost 1 base to trimming and J lost 8 bases; unmatched junction nucleotides: 21. Germline CDR1 and CDR2: SGHRS and YFSETQ. This CDR3 has 18 residues. The CDR3 region is CASSLRAGTAASEFKQYF. CDR3 nucleotides: TGCGCCAGCAGCTTGAGGGCCGGGACAGCCGCTTCAGAGTTCAAGCAGTACTTC.

The chain links TRBV4-1 to TRBJ2-7; maybe TRBD2 (6 bases). The CDR3 runs 16 residues. Trimming removed 6 bases at V and 3 bases at J, with 21 bases between. Germline assignment: CDR1 MGHRA and CDR2 YSYEKL. Here the CDR3 reads CASSPSPGLIYYEQYF. CDR3 DNA: TGCGCCAGCAGTCCTTCCCCGGGACTTATATACTACGAGCAGTACTTC.

In its sample, this clone was seen many times. The chain carries TRBV6-8 and TRBJ2-1, with 10 bases aligning to TRBD1. Trimming cost V 5 bases and J 8 bases; bases outside gene matches: 9. This CDR3 comprises 15 residues. Germline CDR1 reads MNHGY; CDR2 reads SAAAGT. The CDR3 sequence: CASSPGTGEVDEQFF. The CDR3, as DNA: TGTGCCAGCAGTCCTGGGACAGGGGAAGTGGATGAGCAGTTCTTC.